Reported below is one T cell receptor beta chain. The sample comes from a study of blood T cell repertoires in COVID-19. Assay used: immunoSEQ multiplex PCR; TCRdb lists only in-frame clones, some missing. The data show hundreds of thousands of clones, with 86% seen just once and 2% to 2.5% held by the top ten. V dropped 2 bases and J dropped 7; count of bases not matched to a gene: 2. The CDR3 has 13 residues. Germline CDR1 and CDR2: KGHSH and LQKENI. The rearrangement links TRBV18 to TRBJ1-5; 7 nucleotides align to TRBD1. The sequencing input was PBMCs or T cells enriched from blood (not recorded which). This receptor was taken from a woman in her 50s who had recovered from COVID-19. CDR3: CASSPGGQQPQHF. The CDR3, as DNA: TGTGCCAGCTCACCAGGGGGACAGCAGCCCCAGCATTTT.